Following are 9 T cell receptor beta chains from one sample sequenced in a study of OX40 agonist ivuxolimab in advanced cancers. Method: immunoSEQ multiplex PCR; TCRdb's copy keeps in-frame clones and lacks some. Here the sample spans 80,000 or so clones, 80% to 95% being singletons. The sample consisted of CD4+ or CD8+ T cells sorted from blood, taken in a trial of the OX40 agonist ivuxolimab. The receptors stem from an adult with an advanced solid tumor such as melanoma, head and neck, liver or kidney cancer.

The gene calls are TRBV5-3 and TRBJ2-5; 8 bases align to TRBD2. TRBV5-3 is an ORF, with its function uncertain. Losses at the gene ends were 5 bases for V and 3 bases for J; bases not matched to a gene: 15. This CDR3 is 17 amino acids long. CDR3 DNA sequence: TGTGCCAGAAGTCATAGCGGGGCGGCTATAGCGAAAGAGACCCAGTACTTC. Its protein is CARSHSGAAIAKETQYF.

This chain uses TRBV5-1 with TRBJ2-2, with D unclear. The V gene's germline CDR1 is SGHRS and CDR2 YFSETQ. This CDR3 is built from 17 residues. With 4 bases removed from V and 1 base from J, the gap between germline ends came to 17 bases. The CDR3 DNA is TGCGCCAGCAGCCTTAGCCACAACACCCAGAACACCGGGGAGCTGTTTTTT. Translation gives CASSLSHNTQNTGELFF.

Written as DNA, the CDR3 is TGCGCCAGCGGCCAACTAGTAGGGAACACTGAAGCTTTCTTT. Protein: CASGQLVGNTEAFF. This chain joins TRBV10-2 and TRBJ1-1; D remains ambiguous. Trimming stripped 8 bases from V and 1 base from J, with 14 bases between. The germline V gene encodes CDR1 WSHSY and CDR2 SAAADI. This CDR3 is built from 14 residues.

The chain is built from TRBV30 and TRBJ1-1; D possibly corresponds to TRBD1 (5 bases). Trimming removed 0 bases from V and 1 base from J, with 6 bases in between. The CDR3 spans 13 residues. The germline CDR1 and CDR2 sequences are GTSNPN and SVGIG (reference sequence). CDR3 nucleotides: TGTGCCTGGAGTGTACAGGAGAACACTGAAGCTTTCTTT. This translates into CAWSVQENTEAFF.

V is TRBV10-3 and J is TRBJ2-7; 9 nucleotides match TRBD1. Trimming cost V 3 bases and J 3 bases; bases outside gene matches: 3. The CDR3 has 14 amino acids. The germline CDR1 and CDR2 sequences are ENHRY and SYGVKD. As DNA, the CDR3 is TGTGCCATCAGTGACCGGGACAGGGTCTACGAGCAGTACTTC. This sequence encodes CAISDRDRVYEQYF.

V is TRBV7-8 and J is TRBJ2-6, with D unclear. The ends were cut back, 5 bases at V and 0 bases at J, with 5 bases in the middle. CDR3 length: 14 amino acids. Germline assignment: CDR1 SGHVS and CDR2 FQNEAQ. The CDR3 region has the DNA TGTGCCAGCAGCCTGAACTCTGGGGCCAACGTCCTGACTTTC. Its translation: CASSLNSGANVLTF.

CDR3 DNA sequence: TGTGCCAGCAGCCGAAGTGGGGGTCCCCCAGATACGCAGTATTTT. Its translation: CASSRSGGPPDTQYF. The V and J genes are TRBV9 and TRBJ2-3; D tentatively fits TRBD1 or TRBD2 (5 bases each). The CDR3 loop spans 15 amino acids. With 4 bases removed from V and 4 bases from J, the gap between germline ends came to 16 bases. Germline loops: CDR1 SGDLS, CDR2 YYNGEE.

The chain recombines TRBV19 with TRBJ1-4; 7 bases are a match to TRBD1. The J segment lost 7 bases and the V segment lost 7 bases, leaving 9 bases of the junction unmatched. This CDR3 contains 14 residues. The germline gives CDR1 LNHDA, CDR2 SQIVND (reference sequence). CDR3 nucleotides: TGTGCCAGTACCAAGGGGGCATCGGGTGAAAAACTGTTTTTT. Translated: CASTKGASGEKLFF.

The chain links TRBV15 to TRBJ1-2, with 8 bases matching TRBD1. The ends lost 0 bases at V and 4 bases at J; junction bases unmatched: 4. The CDR3 contains 15 residues. CDR1 and CDR2 (germline): LNHNV, YYDKDF (reference sequence). CDR3 region: CATSRDQGAAYGYTF. The CDR3 region has the DNA TGTGCCACCAGCAGAGATCAGGGGGCGGCCTATGGCTACACCTTC.